This passage covers 12 T cell receptor beta chains from one sample sequenced in a study of blood T cells in healthy people across ages. A sample-barcoded 5' primer and a J-beta primer mix were used in a second PCR of about 6 to 11 cycles. MiXCR, applied by TCRdb to the 5' RACE reads, yields one record per CDR3 protein. Among around 1.7 million distinct CDR3 sequences listed, approximately 30% were seen once. The sequencing input was blood. The source is a woman under 40 in good health.

At least ten counts were recorded for this clonotype. The chain employs TRBV12-3 or TRBV12-4 and TRBJ1-1; D perhaps matches TRBD1 (5 bases). This CDR3 has 13 amino acids. V was trimmed by 3 bases and J by 3 bases, leaving 8 bases between them. The CDR3 DNA follows: TGTGCCAGCAGTTTCGCCAGGGACACTGAAGCTTTCTTT. This encodes CASSFARDTEAFF.

The count of this clonotype is one. This chain joins TRBV7-2 and TRBJ2-5, with 11 bases fitting TRBD2. The junction had 12 bases not matched to a gene; V was cut back by 1 base and J by 11 bases. Germline CDR1 and CDR2: SGHTA and FQGNSA. This CDR3 is 16 amino acids long. The DNA for the CDR3 is TGTGCCAGCAGCTTAGAACTAGCGGGAGCGGGTAATGAGCAGTACTTC. Translating it yields CASSLELAGAGNEQYF.

In its sample, this clonotype was seen a few times. J is TRBJ2-5 and V is TRBV20-1; a possible D gene is TRBD2 (7 bases). The germline V gene has CDR1 DFQATT and CDR2 SNEGSKA (reference sequence). Between the trimmed V and J ends, which lost 6 bases and 7 bases, there was a span of 15 bases. CDR3 length equals 12 residues. CDR3 residues: CSAVGGGGTQYF. The CDR3 DNA reads TGCAGTGCCGTGGGAGGGGGGGGGACCCAGTACTTC.

This clonotype has more than one count but fewer than ten. V gene TRBV12-5 combines with J gene TRBJ2-7, with 7 bases that match TRBD2. CDR1 LGHNT and CDR2 FRNRAP come from the germline V gene. Trimming at V came to 6 bases and at J to 2 bases, leaving 10 bases not matched to a gene. This CDR3 has 15 residues. DNA for the CDR3: TGTGCTAGTGGGCTGCACAGGCGGGAGACCTACGAGCAGTACTTC. Residues: CASGLHRRETYEQYF.

As regards this clonotype: The junction and the germline gene differ at one end; a read error may be behind it. The chain carries TRBV27 and TRBJ1-1, with D perhaps TRBD1 (5 bases). The CDR3 totals 15 residues. The germline CDR1 and CDR2 sequences are MNHEY and SMNVEV (reference sequence). The CDR3, as DNA: TGTGCCAGCAGTGCCCTGGGGGTTGATTACACTAAAGCTTTCTTT. It yields the protein CASSALGVDYTKAFF.

The CDR3 region is CASRKERGTNEKLFF. The CDR3 DNA sequence: TGCGCCAGCAGGAAGGAAAGGGGAACTAATGAAAAACTGTTTTTT. The chain employs TRBV5-1 and TRBJ1-4, with a possible D match to TRBD1 (5 bases). CDR3 length equals 15 residues. Trimming stripped 5 bases from V and 1 base from J, with 12 bases between. Germline lookup yields CDR1 SGHRS and CDR2 YFSETQ. Filled out from reference TRBV5-1 and TRBJ1-4, the complete variable domain reads KAGVTQTPRYLIKTRGQQVTLSCSPISGHRSVSWYQQTPGQGLQFLFEYFSETQRNKGNFPGRFSGRQFSNSRSEMNVSTLELGDSALYLCASRKERGTNEKLFFGSGTQLSVL.

The table lists this clonotype with a few counts. The V call is TRBV9, the J call TRBJ2-7; 8 bases agree with TRBD2. The CDR3 runs 14 residues. V dropped 3 bases and J dropped 2; count of bases not matched to a gene: 4. CDR1 and CDR2 from the germline V gene are SGDLS and YYNGEE. CDR3 sequence reads: CASSAEGLAYEQYF. The CDR3 bases are TGTGCCAGCAGCGCGGAGGGACTAGCCTACGAGCAGTACTTC.

This clonotype was recorded a few times. This rearrangement joins TRBV2 to TRBJ1-1; D ambiguous. V gave up 5 bases and J gave up 3 bases, with 10 bases separating them. Looked up from germline, CDR1 is SNHLY and CDR2 is FYNNEI. The CDR3 extends over 13 amino acids. DNA for the CDR3: TGTGCCAGCAGTCCTGAAAGGGACACTGAAGCTTTCTTT. It translates to CASSPERDTEAFF.

Comments on this clonotype: A much bigger clone sits one base away, suggesting this may be a read error. The J gene is TRBJ2-5, the V gene TRBV7-6, with D maybe TRBD2 (6 bases). The CDR3 length is 13 residues. CDR1 and CDR2 (germline): SGHVS, FNYEAQ. The CDR3 nucleotides read TGTACCAGCAGCTCACTAGCTCGAGAGACCCAGTACTTC. Protein sequence: CTSSSLARETQYF. Full variable domain (remainder filled in from reference TRBV7-6 and TRBJ2-5): GAGVSQSPRYKVTKRGQDVALRCDPISGHVSLYWYRQALGQGPEFLTYFNYEAQQDKSGLPNDRFSAERPEGSISTLTIQRTEQRDSAMYRCTSSSLARETQYFGPGTRLLVL.

The V call is TRBV7-2, the J call TRBJ2-5, with TRBD2 matching over 7 bases. After removal of 1 base from V and 5 bases from J, the junction contained 7 bases not matched to a gene. This CDR3 region has 15 residues. The germline V gene has CDR1 SGHTA and CDR2 FQGNSA. The CDR3, as DNA: TGTGCCAGCAGCTTAGTTGGCAGCGGGATGGAGACCCAGTACTTC. Translated: CASSLVGSGMETQYF.

The CDR3 nucleotides read TGTGCCAGCTCCCCAGGGTTGGACGATGAGCAGTTCTTC. This translates into CASSPGLDDEQFF. The chain combines TRBV18 with TRBJ2-1, with D perhaps matching TRBD1 (5 bases). CDR3 size: 13 residues. The V gene's germline CDR1 is KGHSH and CDR2 LQKENI. With 6 bases removed from V and 8 bases from J, the gap between germline ends came to 14 bases.

The V call is TRBV6-5, the J call TRBJ2-1, with D maybe TRBD1 (6 bases). This CDR3 comprises 13 residues. Trimming stripped 6 bases from V and 8 bases from J, with 14 bases between. Germline CDR1 and CDR2: MNHEY and SVGAGI. This CDR3 reads CASSLYTGYEQFF. The CDR3, as DNA: TGTGCCAGCAGCCTATATACAGGGTATGAGCAGTTCTTC.